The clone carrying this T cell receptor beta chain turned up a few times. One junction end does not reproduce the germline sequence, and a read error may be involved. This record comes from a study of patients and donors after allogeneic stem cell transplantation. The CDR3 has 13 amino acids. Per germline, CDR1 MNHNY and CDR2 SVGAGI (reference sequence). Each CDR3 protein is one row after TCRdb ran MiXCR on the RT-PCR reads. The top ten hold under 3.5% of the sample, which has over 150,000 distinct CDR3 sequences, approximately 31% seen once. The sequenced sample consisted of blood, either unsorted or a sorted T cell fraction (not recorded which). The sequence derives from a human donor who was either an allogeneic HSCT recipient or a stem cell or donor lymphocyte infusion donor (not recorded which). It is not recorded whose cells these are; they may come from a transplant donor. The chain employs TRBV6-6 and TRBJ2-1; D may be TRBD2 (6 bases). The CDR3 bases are TGTGCCAGCAGCCGCATTACTAGCAGAGAGAGTCTCTTC. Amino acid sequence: CASSRITSRESLF.